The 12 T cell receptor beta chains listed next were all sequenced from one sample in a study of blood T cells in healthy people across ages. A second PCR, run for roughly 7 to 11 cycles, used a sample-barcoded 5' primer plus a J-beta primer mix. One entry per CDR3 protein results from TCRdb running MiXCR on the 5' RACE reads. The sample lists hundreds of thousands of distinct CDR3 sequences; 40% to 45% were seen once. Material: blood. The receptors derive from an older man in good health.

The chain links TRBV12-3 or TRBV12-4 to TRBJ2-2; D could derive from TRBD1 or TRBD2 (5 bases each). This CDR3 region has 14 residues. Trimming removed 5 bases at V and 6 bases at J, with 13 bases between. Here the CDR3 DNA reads TGTGCCAGCAGTCCTCAAGGGGACGCCGGGGAGCTGTTTTTT. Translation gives CASSPQGDAGELFF.

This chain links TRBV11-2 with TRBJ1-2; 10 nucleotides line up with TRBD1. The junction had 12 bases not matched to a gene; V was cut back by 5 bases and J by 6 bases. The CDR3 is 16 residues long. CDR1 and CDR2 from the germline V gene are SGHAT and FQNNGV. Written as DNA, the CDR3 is TGTGCCAGCAGCCATGCAGGGGACAGGGGAGAGGATGGCTACACCTTC. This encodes CASSHAGDRGEDGYTF.

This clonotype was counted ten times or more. The CDR3 DNA sequence: TGCAGCGTTGAGAGACAGGGGAGTGGAGGCTACACCTTC. Translated: CSVERQGSGGYTF. The rearrangement uses TRBV29-1 and TRBJ1-2; 8 positions agree with TRBD1. CDR3 size: 13 residues. J gave up 8 bases and V 3 bases, and 8 bases lay outside the gene matches. Germline V lookup: CDR1 SQVTM, CDR2 ANQGSEA. Full variable domain (outside the CDR3, taken from reference TRBV29-1 and TRBJ1-2): SAVISQKPSRDICQRGTSLTIQCQVDSQVTMMFWYRQQPGQSLTLIATANQGSEATYESGFVIDKFPISRPNLTFSTLTVSNMSPEDSSIYLCSVERQGSGGYTFGSGTRLTVV.

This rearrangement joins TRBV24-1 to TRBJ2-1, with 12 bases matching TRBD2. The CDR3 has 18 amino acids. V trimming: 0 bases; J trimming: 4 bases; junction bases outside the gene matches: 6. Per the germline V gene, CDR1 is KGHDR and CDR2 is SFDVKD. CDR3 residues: CATSDLDLTSGSYNEQFF. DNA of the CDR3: TGTGCCACCAGTGATTTGGATTTGACTAGCGGGAGTTACAATGAGCAGTTCTTC.

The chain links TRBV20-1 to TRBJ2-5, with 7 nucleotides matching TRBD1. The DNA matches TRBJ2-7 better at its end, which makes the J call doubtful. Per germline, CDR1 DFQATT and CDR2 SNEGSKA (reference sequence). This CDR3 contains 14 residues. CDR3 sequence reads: CSARPGQSPYEQYF. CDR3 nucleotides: TGCAGTGCTAGACCGGGACAGAGCCCCTACGAGCAGTACTTC.

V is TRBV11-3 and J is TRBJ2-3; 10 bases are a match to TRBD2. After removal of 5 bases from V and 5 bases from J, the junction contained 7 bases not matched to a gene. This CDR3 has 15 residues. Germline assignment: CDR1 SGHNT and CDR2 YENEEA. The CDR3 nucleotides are TGTGCCAGCAGCCAGGCTAGCGGGAGAGTAGATACGCAGTATTTT. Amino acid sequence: CASSQASGRVDTQYF.

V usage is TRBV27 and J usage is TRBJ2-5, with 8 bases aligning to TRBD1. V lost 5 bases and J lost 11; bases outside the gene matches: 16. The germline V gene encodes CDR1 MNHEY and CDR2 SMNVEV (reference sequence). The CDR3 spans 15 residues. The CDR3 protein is CASSPRTGSGVEQYF. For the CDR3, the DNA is TGTGCCAGCAGTCCTAGGACAGGGTCAGGTGTGGAGCAGTACTTC.

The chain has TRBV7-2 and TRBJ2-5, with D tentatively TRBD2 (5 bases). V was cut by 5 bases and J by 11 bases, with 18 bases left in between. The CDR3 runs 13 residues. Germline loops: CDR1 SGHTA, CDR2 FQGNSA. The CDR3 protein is CASSPSTFWEQYF. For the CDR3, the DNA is TGTGCCAGCAGCCCATCGACTTTTTGGGAGCAGTACTTC.

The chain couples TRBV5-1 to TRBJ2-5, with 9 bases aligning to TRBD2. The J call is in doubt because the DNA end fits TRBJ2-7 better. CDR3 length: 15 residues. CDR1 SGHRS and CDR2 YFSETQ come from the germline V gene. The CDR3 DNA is TGCGCCAGCAGCCGGTCGCGGGAGGGCCCGTACGAGCAGTACTTC. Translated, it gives CASSRSREGPYEQYF.

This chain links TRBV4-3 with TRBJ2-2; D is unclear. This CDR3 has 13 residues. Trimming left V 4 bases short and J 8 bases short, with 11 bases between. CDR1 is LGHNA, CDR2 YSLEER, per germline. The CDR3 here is CASSPGLRGELFF. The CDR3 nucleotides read TGCGCCAGCAGCCCCGGCCTTAGAGGGGAGCTGTTTTTT.

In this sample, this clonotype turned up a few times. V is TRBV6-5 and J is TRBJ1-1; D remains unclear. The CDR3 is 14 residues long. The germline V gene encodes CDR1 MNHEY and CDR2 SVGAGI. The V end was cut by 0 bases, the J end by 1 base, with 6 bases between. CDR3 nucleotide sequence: TGTGCCAGCAGTTACTCGTCCAGGAACACTGAAGCTTTCTTT. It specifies CASSYSSRNTEAFF.

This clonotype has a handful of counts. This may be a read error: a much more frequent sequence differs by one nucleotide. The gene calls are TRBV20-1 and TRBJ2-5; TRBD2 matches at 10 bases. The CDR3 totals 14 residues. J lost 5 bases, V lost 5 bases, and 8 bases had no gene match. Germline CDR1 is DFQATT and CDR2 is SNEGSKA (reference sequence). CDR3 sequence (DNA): TGCAGTGCTCGCGGACTAGCGGCTAGGGAGACCCAGTACTTC. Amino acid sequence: CSARGLAARETQYF.